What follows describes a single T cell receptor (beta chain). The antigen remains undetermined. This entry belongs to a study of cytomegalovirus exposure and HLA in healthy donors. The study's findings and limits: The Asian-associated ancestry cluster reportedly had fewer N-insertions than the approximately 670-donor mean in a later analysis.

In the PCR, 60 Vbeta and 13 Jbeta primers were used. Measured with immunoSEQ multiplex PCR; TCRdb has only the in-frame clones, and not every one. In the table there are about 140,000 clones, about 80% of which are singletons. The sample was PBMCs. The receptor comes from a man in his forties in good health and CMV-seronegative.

CDR3 region: CASSRQYSNQPQHF. Here the CDR3 DNA reads TGTGCCAGCTCACGACAGTATAGCAATCAGCCCCAGCATTTT. The chain uses TRBV18 and TRBJ1-5, with a tentative D call TRBD1 (5 bases). Germline values: CDR1 KGHSH, CDR2 LQKENI. The V gene lost 4 bases and the J gene lost 0 bases, with 7 bases spanning the gap. CDR3 length equals 14 residues.